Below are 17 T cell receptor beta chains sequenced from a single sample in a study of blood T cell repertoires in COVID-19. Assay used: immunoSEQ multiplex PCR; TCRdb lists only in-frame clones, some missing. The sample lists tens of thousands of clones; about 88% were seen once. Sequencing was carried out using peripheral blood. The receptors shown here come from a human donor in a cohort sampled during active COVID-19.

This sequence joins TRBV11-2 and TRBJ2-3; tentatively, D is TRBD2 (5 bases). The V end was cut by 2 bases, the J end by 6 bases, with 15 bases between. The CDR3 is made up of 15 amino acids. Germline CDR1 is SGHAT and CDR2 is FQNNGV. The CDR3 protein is CASSLNSEGSDTQYF. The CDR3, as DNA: TGTGCCAGCAGCTTAAATTCGGAAGGGAGTGATACGCAGTATTTT. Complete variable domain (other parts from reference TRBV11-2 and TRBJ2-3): EAGVAQSPRYKIIEKRQSVAFWCNPISGHATLYWYQQILGQGPKLLIQFQNNGVVDDSQLPKDRFSAERLKGVDSTLKIQPAKLEDSAVYLCASSLNSEGSDTQYFGPGTRLTVL.

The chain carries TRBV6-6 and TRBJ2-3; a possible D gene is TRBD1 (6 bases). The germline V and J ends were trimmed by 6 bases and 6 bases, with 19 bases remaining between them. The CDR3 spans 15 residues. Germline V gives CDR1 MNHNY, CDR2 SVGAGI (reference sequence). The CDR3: CASSTGTSEVDTQYF. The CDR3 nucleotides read TGTGCCAGCAGCACCGGGACAAGTGAAGTCGATACGCAGTATTTT.

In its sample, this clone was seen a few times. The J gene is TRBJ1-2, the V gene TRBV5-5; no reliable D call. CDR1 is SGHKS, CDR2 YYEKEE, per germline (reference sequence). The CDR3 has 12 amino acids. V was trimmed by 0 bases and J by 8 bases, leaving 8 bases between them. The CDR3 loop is CASSLEGGGYTF. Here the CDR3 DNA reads TGTGCCAGCAGCTTGGAAGGAGGAGGCTACACCTTC.

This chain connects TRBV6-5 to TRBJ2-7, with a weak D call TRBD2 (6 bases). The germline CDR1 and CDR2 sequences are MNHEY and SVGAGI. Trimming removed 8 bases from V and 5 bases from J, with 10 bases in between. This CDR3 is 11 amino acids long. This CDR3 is CASARGNEQYF. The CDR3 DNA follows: TGTGCCAGCGCTCGGGGGAACGAGCAGTACTTC.

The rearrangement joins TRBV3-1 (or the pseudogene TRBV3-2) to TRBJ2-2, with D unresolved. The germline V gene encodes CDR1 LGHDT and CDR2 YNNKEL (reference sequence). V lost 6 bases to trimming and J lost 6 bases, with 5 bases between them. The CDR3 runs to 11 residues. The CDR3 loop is CASSSPGELFF. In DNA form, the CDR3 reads TGTGCCAGCAGTAGCCCCGGGGAGCTGTTTTTT.

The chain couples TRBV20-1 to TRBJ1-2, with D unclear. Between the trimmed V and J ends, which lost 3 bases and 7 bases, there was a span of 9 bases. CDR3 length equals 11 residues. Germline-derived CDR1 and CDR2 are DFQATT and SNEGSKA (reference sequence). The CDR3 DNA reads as TGCAGTGCTAGTTCGGGAGGTGGCTACACCTTC. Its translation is CSASSGGGYTF.

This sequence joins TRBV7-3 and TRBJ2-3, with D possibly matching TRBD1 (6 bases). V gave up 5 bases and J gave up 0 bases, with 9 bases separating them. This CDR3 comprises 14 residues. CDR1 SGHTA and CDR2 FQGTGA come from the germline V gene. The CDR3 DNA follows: TGTGCCAGCAGCCCGACAGGCAGCACAGATACGCAGTATTTT. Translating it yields CASSPTGSTDTQYF.

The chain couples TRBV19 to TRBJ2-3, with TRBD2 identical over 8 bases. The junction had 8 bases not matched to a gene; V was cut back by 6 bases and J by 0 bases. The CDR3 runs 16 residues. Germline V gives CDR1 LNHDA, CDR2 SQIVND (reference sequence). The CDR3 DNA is TGTGCCAGTAGCCGAAGAGCGGGAGCTAGCACAGATACGCAGTATTTT. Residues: CASSRRAGASTDTQYF.

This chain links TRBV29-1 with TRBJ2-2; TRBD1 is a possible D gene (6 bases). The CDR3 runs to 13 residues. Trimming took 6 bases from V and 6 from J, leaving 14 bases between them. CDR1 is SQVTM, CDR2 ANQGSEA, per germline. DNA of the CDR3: TGCAGCGTCCAGGGGAACTGGGCCGGGGAGCTGTTTTTT. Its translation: CSVQGNWAGELFF.

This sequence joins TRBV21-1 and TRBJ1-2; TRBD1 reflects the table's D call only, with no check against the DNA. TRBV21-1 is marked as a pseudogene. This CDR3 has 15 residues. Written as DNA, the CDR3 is TGTGCCAGCACGATGGACAGGGTAGGGGACTATGGCTACACCTTC. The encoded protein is CASTMDRVGDYGYTF.

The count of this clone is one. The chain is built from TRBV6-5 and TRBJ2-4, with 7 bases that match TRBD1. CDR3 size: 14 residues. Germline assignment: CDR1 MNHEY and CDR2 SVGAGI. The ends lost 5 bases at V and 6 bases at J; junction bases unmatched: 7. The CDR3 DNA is TGTGCCAGCAGTCCGGACAGGCTGTTAAACATTCAGTACTTC. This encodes CASSPDRLLNIQYF.

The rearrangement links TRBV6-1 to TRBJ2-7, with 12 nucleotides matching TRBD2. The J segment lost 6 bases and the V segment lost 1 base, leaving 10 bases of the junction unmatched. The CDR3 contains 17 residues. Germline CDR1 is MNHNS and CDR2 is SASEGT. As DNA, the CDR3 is TGTGCCAGCAGTGAAGGGTTTTTAGGACTAGCGGGGATCGAGCAGTACTTC. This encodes CASSEGFLGLAGIEQYF.

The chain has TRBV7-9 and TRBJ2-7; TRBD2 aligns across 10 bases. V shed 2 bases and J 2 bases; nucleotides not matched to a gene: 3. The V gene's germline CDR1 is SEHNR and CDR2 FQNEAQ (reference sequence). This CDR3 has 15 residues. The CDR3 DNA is TGTGCCAGCAGCTTAATAAGCGGGGGGGCCTACGAGCAGTACTTC. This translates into CASSLISGGAYEQYF. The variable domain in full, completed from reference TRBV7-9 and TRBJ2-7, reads DTGVSQNPRHKITKRGQNVTFRCDPISEHNRLYWYRQTLGQGPEFLTYFQNEAQLEKSRLLSDRFSAERPKGSFSTLEIQRTEQGDSAMYLCASSLISGGAYEQYFGPGTRLTVT.

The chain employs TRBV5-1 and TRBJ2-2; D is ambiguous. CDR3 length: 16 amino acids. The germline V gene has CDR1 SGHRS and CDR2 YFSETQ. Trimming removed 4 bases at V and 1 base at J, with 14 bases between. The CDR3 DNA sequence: TGCGCCAGCAGCCCGTCACAAAGACTGAACACCGGGGAGCTGTTTTTT. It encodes CASSPSQRLNTGELFF.

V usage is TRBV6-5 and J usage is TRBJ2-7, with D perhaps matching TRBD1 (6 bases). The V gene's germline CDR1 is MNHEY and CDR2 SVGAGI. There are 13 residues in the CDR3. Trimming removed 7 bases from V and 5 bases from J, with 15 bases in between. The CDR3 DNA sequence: TGTGCCAGCATATTGGGGGCGAGGAACGAGCAGTACTTC. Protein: CASILGARNEQYF.

This CDR3 is CAISVQGARTEAFF. CDR3 nucleotides: TGTGCCATCAGCGTTCAGGGGGCGCGCACTGAAGCTTTCTTT. The rearrangement joins TRBV10-3 to TRBJ1-1; TRBD1 aligns across 8 bases. This CDR3 comprises 14 residues. The V and J ends lost 6 bases and 4 bases, in that order; junction bases with no gene match: 7. Germline assignment: CDR1 ENHRY and CDR2 SYGVKD.

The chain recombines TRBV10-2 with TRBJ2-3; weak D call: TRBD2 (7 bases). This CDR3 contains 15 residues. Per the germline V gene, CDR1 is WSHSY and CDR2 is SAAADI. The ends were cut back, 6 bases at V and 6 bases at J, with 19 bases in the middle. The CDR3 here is CASRTFGLGGDTQYF. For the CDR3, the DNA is TGCGCCAGCAGAACCTTCGGACTAGGGGGTGATACGCAGTATTTT.